This TCR beta chain emerged from a study of early T cells in non-severe SARS-CoV-2 infection. TCRdb analysed the 5' RACE reads with MiXCR anew, one entry per CDR3 protein. The sample holds around 34,000 distinct CDR3 sequences; roughly 4.8% are singletons and the top ten take around 15%. This clonotype was seen many times. There are 13 residues in the CDR3. CDR1 is SGHAT and CDR2 is FQNNGV in the germline V gene. With 5 bases removed from V and 4 bases from J, the gap between germline ends came to 11 bases. The source of this sequence is an adult who was a healthcare worker with PCR-confirmed SARS-CoV-2 infection or an uninfected control (not recorded which). This rearrangement joins TRBV11-2 to TRBJ2-5, with D possibly being TRBD1 (6 bases). Input material: whole blood. The CDR3, as DNA: TGTGCCAGCAGCCCAGGGGAAAGAGAGACCCAGTACTTC. The encoded protein is CASSPGERETQYF.